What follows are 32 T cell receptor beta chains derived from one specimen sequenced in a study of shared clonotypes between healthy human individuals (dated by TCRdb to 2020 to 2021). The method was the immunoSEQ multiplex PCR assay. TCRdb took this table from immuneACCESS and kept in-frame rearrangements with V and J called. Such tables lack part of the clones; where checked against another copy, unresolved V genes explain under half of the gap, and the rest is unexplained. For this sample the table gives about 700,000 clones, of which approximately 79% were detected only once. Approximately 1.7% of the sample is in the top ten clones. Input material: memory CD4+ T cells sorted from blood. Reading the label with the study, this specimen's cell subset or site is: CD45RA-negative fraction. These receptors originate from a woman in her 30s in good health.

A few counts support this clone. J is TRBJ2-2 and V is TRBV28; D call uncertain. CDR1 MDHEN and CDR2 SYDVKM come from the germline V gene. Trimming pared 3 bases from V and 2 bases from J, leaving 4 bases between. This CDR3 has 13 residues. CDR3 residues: CASSFFNTGELFF. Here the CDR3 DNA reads TGTGCCAGCAGTTTTTTTAACACCGGGGAGCTGTTTTTT.

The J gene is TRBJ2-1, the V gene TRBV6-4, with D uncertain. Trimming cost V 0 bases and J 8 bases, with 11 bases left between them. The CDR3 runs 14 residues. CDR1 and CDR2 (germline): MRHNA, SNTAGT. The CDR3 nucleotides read TGTGCCAGCAGTGACTCGGGTGAGCGCCATGAGCAGTTCTTC. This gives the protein CASSDSGERHEQFF.

CDR3 nucleotide sequence: TGTGCCAGCAGTCTCCGATTACTAGCGGATACGCAGTATTTT. This gives the protein CASSLRLLADTQYF. The chain couples TRBV28 to TRBJ2-3; TRBD2 aligns across 7 bases. The CDR3 is made up of 14 amino acids. The germline CDR1 and CDR2 sequences are MDHEN and SYDVKM. With V trimmed by 5 bases and J by 6 bases, 8 bases remained unmatched.

The CDR3, as DNA: TGTGCCTGGGCACCGGGACTAGCGGGAGGACAAATACCCCCCAATGAGCAGTTCTTC. Translating gives CAWAPGLAGGQIPPNEQFF. The chain combines TRBV30 with TRBJ2-1; 15 bases match TRBD2. Germline CDR1 GTSNPN, CDR2 SVGIG (reference sequence). This CDR3 comprises 19 residues. Trimming removed 5 bases from V and 6 bases from J; junction bases left unmatched: 17.

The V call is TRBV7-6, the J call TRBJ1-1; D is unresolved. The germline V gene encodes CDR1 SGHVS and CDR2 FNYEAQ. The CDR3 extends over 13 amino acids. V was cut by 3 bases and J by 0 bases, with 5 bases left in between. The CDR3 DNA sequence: TGTGCCAGCAGCTTTCAGATGAACACTGAAGCTTTCTTT. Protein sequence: CASSFQMNTEAFF. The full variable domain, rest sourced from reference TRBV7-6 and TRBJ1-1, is GAGVSQSPRYKVTKRGQDVALRCDPISGHVSLYWYRQALGQGPEFLTYFNYEAQQDKSGLPNDRFSAERPEGSISTLTIQRTEQRDSAMYRCASSFQMNTEAFFGQGTRLTVV.

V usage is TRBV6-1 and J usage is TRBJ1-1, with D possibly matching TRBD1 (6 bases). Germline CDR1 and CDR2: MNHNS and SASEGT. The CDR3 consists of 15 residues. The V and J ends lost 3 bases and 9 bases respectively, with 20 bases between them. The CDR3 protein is CASSDASSGEAQAFF. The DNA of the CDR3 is TGTGCCAGCAGTGACGCATCTTCAGGGGAGGCGCAAGCTTTCTTT.

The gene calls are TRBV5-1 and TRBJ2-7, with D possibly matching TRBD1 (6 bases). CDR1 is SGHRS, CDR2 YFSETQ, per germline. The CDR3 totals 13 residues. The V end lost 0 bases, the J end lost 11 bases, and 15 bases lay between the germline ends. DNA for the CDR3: TGCGCCAGCAGCTTGGTCCAGGGGACCCTTAAGTACTTC. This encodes CASSLVQGTLKYF.

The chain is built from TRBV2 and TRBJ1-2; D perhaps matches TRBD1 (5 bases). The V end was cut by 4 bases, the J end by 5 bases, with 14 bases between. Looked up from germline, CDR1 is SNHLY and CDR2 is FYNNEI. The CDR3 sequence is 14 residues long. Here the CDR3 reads CASSGSGRGYGYTF. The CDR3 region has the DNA TGTGCCAGCAGTGGTTCAGGGCGGGGGTATGGCTACACCTTC.

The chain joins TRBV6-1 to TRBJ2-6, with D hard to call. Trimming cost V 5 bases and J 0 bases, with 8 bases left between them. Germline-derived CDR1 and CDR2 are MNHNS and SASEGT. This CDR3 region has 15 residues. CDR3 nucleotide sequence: TGTGCCAGCAGTCCACCCGGCTCTGGGGCCAACGTCCTGACTTTC. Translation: CASSPPGSGANVLTF.

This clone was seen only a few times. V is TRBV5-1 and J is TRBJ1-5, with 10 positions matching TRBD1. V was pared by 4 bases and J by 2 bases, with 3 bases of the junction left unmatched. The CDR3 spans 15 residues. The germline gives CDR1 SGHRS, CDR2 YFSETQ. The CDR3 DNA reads TGCGCCAGCAGCACAGGACAGGGGGGCAATCAGCCCCAGCATTTT. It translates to CASSTGQGGNQPQHF.

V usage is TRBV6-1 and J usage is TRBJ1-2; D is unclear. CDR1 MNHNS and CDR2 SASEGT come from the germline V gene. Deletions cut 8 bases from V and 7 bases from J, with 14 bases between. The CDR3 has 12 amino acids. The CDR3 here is CASWSGIGGYTF. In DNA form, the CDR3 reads TGTGCCAGCTGGTCGGGGATAGGTGGCTACACCTTC.

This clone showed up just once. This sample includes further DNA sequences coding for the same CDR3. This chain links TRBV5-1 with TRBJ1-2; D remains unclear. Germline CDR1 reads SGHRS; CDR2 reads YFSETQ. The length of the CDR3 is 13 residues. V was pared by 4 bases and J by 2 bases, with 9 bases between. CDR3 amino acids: CASSQAPNYGYTF. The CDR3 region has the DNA TGCGCCAGCAGCCAGGCACCGAACTATGGCTACACCTTC.

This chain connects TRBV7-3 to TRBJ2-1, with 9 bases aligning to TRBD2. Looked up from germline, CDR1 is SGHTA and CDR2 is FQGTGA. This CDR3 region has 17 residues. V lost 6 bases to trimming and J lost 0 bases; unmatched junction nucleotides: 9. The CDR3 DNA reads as TGTGCCAGCAGTCGCCAGCGAGCGGGGGGCTCCTACAATGAGCAGTTCTTC. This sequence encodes CASSRQRAGGSYNEQFF.

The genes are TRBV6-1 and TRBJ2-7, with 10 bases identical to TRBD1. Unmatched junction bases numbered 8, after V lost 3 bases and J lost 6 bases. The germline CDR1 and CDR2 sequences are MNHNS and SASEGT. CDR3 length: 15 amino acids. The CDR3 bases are TGTGCCAGCAGTGATTCCGGGACAGGGGCCGTCGAGCAGTACTTC. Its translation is CASSDSGTGAVEQYF.

CDR3 sequence reads: CASSEIGATNEKLFF. In DNA, the CDR3 is TGTGCCAGCAGTGAGATCGGTGCAACTAATGAAAAACTGTTTTTT. The chain has TRBV6-1 and TRBJ1-4; D unclear. The CDR3 contains 15 residues. CDR1 and CDR2 (germline): MNHNS, SASEGT. V lost 3 bases and J lost 0, with 8 bases in between.

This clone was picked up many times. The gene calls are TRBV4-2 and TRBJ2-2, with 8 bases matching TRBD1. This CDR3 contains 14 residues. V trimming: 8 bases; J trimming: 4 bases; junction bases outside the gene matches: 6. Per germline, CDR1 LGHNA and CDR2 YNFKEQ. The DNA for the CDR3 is TGTGCCAGCCAATTAGACAGGGGCACCGGGGAGCTGTTTTTT. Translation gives CASQLDRGTGELFF.

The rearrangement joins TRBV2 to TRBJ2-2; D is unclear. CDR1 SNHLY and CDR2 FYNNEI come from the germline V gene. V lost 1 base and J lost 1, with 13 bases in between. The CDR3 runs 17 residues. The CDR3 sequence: CASSEGDWPENTGELFF. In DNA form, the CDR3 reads TGTGCCAGCAGTGAAGGGGATTGGCCAGAGAACACCGGGGAGCTGTTTTTT.

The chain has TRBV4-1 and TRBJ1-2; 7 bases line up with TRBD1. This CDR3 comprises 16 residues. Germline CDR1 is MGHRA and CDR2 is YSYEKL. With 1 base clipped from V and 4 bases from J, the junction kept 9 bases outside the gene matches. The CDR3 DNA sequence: TGCGCCAGCAGCCAAGCCTTTGGACAGGCCTCCTATGGCTACACCTTC. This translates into CASSQAFGQASYGYTF.

CDR3 loop: CASSHTRAGSYEQYF. In DNA form, the CDR3 reads TGTGCCAGCAGTCATACACGGGCCGGTTCCTACGAGCAGTACTTC. The V and J genes are TRBV7-9 and TRBJ2-7; D uncertain. There are 15 residues in the CDR3. Germline V CDR1 and CDR2: SEHNR, FQNEAQ (reference sequence). Trimming took 6 bases from V and 1 from J, leaving 16 bases between them.

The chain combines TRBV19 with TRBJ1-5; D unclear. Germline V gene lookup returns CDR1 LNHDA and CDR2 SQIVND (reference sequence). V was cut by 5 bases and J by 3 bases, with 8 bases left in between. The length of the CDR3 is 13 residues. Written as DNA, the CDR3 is TGTGCCAGTAGTCTACAGTCCAATCAGCCCCAGCATTTT. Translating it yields CASSLQSNQPQHF.

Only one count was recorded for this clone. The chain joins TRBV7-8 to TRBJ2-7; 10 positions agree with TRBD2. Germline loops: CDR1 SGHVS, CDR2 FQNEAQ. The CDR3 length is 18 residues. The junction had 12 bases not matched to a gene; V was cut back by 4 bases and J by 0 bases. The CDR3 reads CASSYMGSGRISSYEQYF. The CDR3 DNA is TGTGCCAGCAGCTACATGGGTAGCGGGAGGATTAGCTCCTACGAGCAGTACTTC.

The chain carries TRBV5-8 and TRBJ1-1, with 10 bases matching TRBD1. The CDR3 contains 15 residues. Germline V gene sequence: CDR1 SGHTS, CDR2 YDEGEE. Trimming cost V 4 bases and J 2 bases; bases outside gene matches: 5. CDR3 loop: CASSGTGVFNTEAFF. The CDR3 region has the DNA TGTGCCAGCAGCGGGACAGGGGTCTTCAACACTGAAGCTTTCTTT.

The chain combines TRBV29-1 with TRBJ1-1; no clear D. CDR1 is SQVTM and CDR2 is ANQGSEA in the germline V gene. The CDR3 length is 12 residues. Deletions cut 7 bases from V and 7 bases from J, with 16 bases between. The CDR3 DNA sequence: TGCAGCGCCAACGCCGGTCTAAATGAAGCTTTCTTT. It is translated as CSANAGLNEAFF.

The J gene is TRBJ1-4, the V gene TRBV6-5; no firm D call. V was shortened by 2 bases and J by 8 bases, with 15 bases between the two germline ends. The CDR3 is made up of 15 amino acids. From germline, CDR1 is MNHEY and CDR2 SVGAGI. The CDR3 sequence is CASSYEGGRGEKLFF. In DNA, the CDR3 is TGTGCCAGCAGTTACGAAGGAGGGCGCGGGGAAAAACTGTTTTTT.

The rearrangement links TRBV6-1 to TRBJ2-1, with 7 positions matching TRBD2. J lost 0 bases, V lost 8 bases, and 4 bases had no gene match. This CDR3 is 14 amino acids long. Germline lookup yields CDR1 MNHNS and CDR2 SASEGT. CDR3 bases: TGTGCCAGCGGGAGGGACTACTCCTACAATGAGCAGTTCTTC. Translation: CASGRDYSYNEQFF.

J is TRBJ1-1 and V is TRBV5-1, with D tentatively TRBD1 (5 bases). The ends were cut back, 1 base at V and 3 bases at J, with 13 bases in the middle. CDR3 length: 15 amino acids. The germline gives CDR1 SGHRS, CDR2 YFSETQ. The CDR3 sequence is CASSLTGGLYTEAFF. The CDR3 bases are TGCGCCAGCAGCTTGACGGGGGGATTGTACACTGAAGCTTTCTTT.

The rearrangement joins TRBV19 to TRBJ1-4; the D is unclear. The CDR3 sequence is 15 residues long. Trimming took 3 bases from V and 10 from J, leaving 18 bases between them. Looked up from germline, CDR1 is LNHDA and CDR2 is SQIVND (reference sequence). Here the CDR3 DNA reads TGTGCCAGTAGTATGCCCGGAGGGCGGTGGGGAAAACTGTTTTTT. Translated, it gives CASSMPGGRWGKLFF.

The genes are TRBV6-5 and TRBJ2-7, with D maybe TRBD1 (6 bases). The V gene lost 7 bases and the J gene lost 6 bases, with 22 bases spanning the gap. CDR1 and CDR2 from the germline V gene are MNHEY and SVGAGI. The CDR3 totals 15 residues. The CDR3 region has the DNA TGTGCCAGCACCTACTCCGGGACAATCAGGGGCGAGCAGTACTTC. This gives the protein CASTYSGTIRGEQYF.

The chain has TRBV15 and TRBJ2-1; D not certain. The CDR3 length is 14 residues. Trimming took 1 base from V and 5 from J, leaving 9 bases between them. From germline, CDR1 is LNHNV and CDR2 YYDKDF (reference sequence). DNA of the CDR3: TGTGCCACCAGCAGAGGGGCGGACGACAATGAGCAGTTCTTC. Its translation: CATSRGADDNEQFF. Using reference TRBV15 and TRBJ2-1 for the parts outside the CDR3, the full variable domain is DAMVIQNPRYQVTQFGKPVTLSCSQTLNHNVMYWYQQKSSQAPKLLFHYYDKDFNNEADTPDNFQSRRPNTSFCFLDIRSPGLGDTAMYLCATSRGADDNEQFFGPGTRLTVL.

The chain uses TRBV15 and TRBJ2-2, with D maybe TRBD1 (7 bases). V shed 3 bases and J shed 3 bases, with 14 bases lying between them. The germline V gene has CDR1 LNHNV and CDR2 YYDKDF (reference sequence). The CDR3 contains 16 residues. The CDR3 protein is CATSSFGRGDTGELFF. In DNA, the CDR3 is TGTGCCACCAGCAGTTTCGGCAGGGGGGACACCGGGGAGCTGTTTTTT.

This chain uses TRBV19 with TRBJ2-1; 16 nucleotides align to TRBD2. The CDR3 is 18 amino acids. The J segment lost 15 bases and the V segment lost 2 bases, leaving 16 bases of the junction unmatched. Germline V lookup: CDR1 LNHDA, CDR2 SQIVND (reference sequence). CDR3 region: CASSIPIARGLAGGIVFF. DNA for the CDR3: TGTGCCAGTAGTATACCCATTGCCCGGGGACTAGCGGGAGGGATTGTGTTCTTC.

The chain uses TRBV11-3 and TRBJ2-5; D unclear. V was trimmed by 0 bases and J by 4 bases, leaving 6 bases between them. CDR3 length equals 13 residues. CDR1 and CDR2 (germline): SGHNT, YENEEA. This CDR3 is CASSLDGIETQYF. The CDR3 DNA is TGTGCCAGCAGCTTAGATGGGATAGAGACCCAGTACTTC.